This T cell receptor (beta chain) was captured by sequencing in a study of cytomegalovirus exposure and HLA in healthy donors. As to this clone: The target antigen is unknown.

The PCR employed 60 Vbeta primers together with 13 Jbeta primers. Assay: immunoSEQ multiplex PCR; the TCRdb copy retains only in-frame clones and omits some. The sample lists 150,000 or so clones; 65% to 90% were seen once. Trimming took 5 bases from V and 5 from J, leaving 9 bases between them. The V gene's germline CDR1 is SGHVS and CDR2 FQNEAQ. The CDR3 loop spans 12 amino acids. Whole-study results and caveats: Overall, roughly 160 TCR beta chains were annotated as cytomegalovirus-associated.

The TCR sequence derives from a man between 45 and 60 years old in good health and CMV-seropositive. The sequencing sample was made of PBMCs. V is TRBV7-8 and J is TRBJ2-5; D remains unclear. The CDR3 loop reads CASSPSRETQYF. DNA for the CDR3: TGTGCCAGCAGCCCGAGCCGGGAGACCCAGTACTTC. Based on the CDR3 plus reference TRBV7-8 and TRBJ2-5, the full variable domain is GAGVSQSPRYKVAKRGQDVALRCDPISGHVSLFWYQQALGQGPEFLTYFQNEAQLDKSGLPSDRFFAERPEGSVSTLKIQRTQQEDSAVYLCASSPSRETQYFGPGTRLLVL.